This T cell receptor beta chain was profiled in a study of OX40 agonist ivuxolimab in advanced cancers. Findings of the study overall: No antigen was identified for the clonally expanded peripheral T cells. Within 6 weeks, CD4+ and CD8+ blood T cells expanded clonally at 0.1 to 3.0 mg/kg.

V lost 5 bases and J lost 4, with 13 bases in between. This CDR3 region has 14 residues. Germline V gives CDR1 SGHNT, CDR2 YENEEA. At cycle 4 day 1, cycle 7 day 1, and baseline, blood was sampled. This table comes from immunoSEQ multiplex PCR, and its TCRdb copy is limited to in-frame clones, with some not included. The repertoire holds tens of thousands of clones, roughly 84% seen once, with approximately 4.4% in the top ten. As regards this clone: The antigen remains undetermined.

The sequence was collected from an adult with an advanced solid tumor such as melanoma, head and neck, liver or kidney cancer. The genes are TRBV11-3 and TRBJ2-3, with D perhaps matching TRBD2 (5 bases). Sequenced here: CD4+ or CD8+ T cells sorted from blood, sampled in a trial of the OX40 agonist ivuxolimab. The DNA for the CDR3 is TGTGCCAGCAGCCCCGGGCTAGCCTCAGATACGCAGTATTTT. Amino acids: CASSPGLASDTQYF.